The following is a TCR beta chain sequence with its context. The antigen is undetermined. Germline V CDR1 and CDR2: SGHRS, YFSETQ. V gave up 4 bases and J gave up 4 bases; unmatched junction bases: 9. This CDR3 is 15 amino acids long. This sample is part of a study of shared clonotypes between healthy human individuals. General study findings and limits: In contrast to clonotypes shared by all four donors, non-shared clonotypes had lower generation probabilities. Generally, estimated richness proved larger in naive subsets than it did in memory subsets.

Data came from immunoSEQ multiplex PCR; TCRdb stores just in-frame clones and leaves some out. Among 600,000 to 800,000 clones listed, approximately 77% were seen once. The receptor comes from a woman aged 25 to 39 in good health. The gene calls are TRBV5-1 and TRBJ2-5; 8 nucleotides align to TRBD2. The sequenced material came from memory CD4+ T cells sorted from blood. Subset here: CD45RA-negative fraction. The CDR3 sequence: CASSAGLGFPETQYF. CDR3 coding DNA: TGCGCCAGCAGCGCGGGACTAGGTTTTCCAGAGACCCAGTACTTC.